This TCR beta chain was observed in a study of cytomegalovirus exposure and HLA in healthy donors. It was with 60 Vbeta and 13 Jbeta primers that the PCR ran. Clones were sequenced by immunoSEQ multiplex PCR, and TCRdb holds only the in-frame ones, with some missing. Counted here are around 200,000 clones, roughly four fifths occurring once; the ten biggest clones make up 1.5% to 2%. Trimming shortened V by 4 bases and J by 5 bases, and 14 bases separated the two germline ends. Germline CDR1 and CDR2: MNHEY and SVGAGI. This CDR3 contains 14 residues. The sequenced sample consisted of PBMCs. This TCR came from a man younger than 40 in good health and CMV-seronegative. V is TRBV6-5 and J is TRBJ2-5; D not certain. As DNA, the CDR3 is TGTGCCAGCAGTTCGGCAGGCCGTGTGGAGACCCAGTACTTC. The encoded protein is CASSSAGRVETQYF.